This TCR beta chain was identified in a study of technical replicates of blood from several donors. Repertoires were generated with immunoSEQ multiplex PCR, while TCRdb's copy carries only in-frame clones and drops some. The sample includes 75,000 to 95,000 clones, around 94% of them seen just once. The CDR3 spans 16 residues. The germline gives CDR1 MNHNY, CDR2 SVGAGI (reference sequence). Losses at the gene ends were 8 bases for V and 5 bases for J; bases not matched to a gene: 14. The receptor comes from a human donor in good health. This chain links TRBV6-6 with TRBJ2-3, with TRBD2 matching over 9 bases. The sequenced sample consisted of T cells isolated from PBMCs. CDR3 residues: CASRWDGGREVDTQYF. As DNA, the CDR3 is TGTGCCAGCCGGTGGGATGGCGGGAGGGAGGTAGATACGCAGTATTTT.